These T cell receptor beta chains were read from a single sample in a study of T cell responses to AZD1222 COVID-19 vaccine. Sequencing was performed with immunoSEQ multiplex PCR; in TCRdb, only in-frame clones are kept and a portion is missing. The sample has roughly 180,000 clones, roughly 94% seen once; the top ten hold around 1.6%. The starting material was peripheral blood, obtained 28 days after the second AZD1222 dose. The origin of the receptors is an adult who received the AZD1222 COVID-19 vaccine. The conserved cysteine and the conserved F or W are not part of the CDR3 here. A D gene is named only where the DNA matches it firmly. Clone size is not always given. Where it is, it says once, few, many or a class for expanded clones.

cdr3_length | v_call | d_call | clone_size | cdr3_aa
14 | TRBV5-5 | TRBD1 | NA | ASSPTGGVRNGELF
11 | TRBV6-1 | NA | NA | ASSEARGTEAF
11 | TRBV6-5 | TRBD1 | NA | ASRGDRGYTIY
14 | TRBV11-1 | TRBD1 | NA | ASSLAGQGSGNTIY
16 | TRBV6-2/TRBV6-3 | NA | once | ASSYLRETPHSNQPQH
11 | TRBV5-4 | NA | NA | ASSPVAEETQY
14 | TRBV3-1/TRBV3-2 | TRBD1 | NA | ASSQLTGNTKNIQY
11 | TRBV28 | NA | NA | ASSVAGREEQY
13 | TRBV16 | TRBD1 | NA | ASSQGGQADQPQH
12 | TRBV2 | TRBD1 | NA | ASATGEWNTEAF
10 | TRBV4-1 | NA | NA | ASSRARGRAF
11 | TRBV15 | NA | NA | ATAGHNNQPQH
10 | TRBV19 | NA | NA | ASTPYWGEAF
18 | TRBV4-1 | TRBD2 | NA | ASSQEPGLAGVVLHNEQF
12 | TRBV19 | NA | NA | ASSPGSLNTEAF
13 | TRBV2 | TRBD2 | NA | ASSIAGGLYNEQF
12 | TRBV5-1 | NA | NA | ASSLRRGDYEQY
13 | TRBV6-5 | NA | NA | ASSRDTGIEYGYT
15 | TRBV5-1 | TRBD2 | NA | ASSFYLAGSFTDTQY
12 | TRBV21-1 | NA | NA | ASPSTGQYYEQY
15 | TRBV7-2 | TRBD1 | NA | ASSLRSSRTGVYEQY
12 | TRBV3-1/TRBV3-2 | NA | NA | ASSQDHRVGGYT
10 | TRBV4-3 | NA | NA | ASSQGKETQY
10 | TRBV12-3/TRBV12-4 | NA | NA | ASRRDRLEAF
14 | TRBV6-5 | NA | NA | ASSFGIQPSTDTQY
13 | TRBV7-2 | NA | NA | ASRSGTLSNQPQH
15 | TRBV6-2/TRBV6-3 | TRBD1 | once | ASSYSRDRVGAGELF
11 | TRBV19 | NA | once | ASNQGMNSPLH
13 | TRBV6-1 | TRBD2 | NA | ASSEFVAGGNEQF
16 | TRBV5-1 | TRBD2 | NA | ASSLRSAGTRDVDTQY
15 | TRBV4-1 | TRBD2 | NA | ASSRLGGGTVTGELF
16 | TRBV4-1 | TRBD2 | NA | ASSQPRGLAGPRGELF
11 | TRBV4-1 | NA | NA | ASSQVVGYEQY
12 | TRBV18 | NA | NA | ASSPVGAWETQY
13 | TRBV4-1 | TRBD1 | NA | ASSLYRGMNTEAF
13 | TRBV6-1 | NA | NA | ASSEEDSGANVLT
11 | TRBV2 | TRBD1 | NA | ARGQGMNTEAF
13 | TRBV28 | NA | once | ASSPQGPKNTEAF
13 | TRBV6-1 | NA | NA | ASSEGPAGPYGYT
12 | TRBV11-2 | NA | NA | ASSLGRGMSPLH
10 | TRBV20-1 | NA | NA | SASFGNTEAF
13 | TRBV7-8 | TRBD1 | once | ASRDPTGEMTEAF
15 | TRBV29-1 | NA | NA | SVATFAGIPYYNEQF
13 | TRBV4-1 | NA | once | ASSQEAGHPGELF
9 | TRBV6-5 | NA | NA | ASISSGEAF
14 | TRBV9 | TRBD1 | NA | ASSPGGQGANQPQH
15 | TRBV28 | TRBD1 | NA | ASARSLDRGRGYEQY
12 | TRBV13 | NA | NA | ASSPMAGEYEQY